Shown below are 9 T cell receptor beta chains from a single sample sequenced in a study of T cell repertoires in cytomegalovirus infection. Each CDR3 protein gets one entry after TCRdb re-called the reads with MiXCR. The data contain approximately 250,000 distinct CDR3 sequences, 9.1% of them seen just once; the ten biggest clones take up approximately 16%. What was sequenced was PBMCs. These receptors were collected from a human donor in good health (CMV status not recorded). Some clones in this sample may be carry-over from other donors' samples.

Ten or more counts support this clonotype. The chain employs TRBV28 and TRBJ1-4; unclear D gene. V lost 5 bases and J 3 bases, leaving 7 bases between the germline ends. This CDR3 region has 13 residues. Germline CDR1 and CDR2: MDHEN and SYDVKM. Here the CDR3 reads CASSLDANEKLFF. The CDR3 nucleotides read TGTGCCAGCAGTCTGGATGCTAATGAAAAACTGTTTTTT.

This clonotype was seen ten or more times. J is TRBJ1-2 and V is TRBV19; D not resolved. There are 13 residues in the CDR3. The V end lost 5 bases, the J end lost 2 bases, and 9 bases lay between the germline ends. CDR1 LNHDA and CDR2 SQIVND come from the germline V gene (reference sequence). CDR3 loop: CASSFGLNYGYTF. CDR3 nucleotides: TGTGCCAGTAGTTTCGGACTGAACTATGGCTACACCTTC. The whole variable domain, filled in from reference TRBV19 and TRBJ1-2, reads DGGITQSPKYLFRKEGQNVTLSCEQNLNHDAMYWYRQDPGQGLRLIYYSQIVNDFQKGDIAEGYSVSREKKESFPLTVTSAQKNPTAFYLCASSFGLNYGYTFGSGTRLTVV.

Ten or more counts support this clonotype. This chain joins TRBV7-2 and TRBJ2-5, with D possibly TRBD1 on 6 matching bases. V gave up 0 bases and J gave up 5 bases, with 10 bases separating them. Germline CDR1 and CDR2: SGHTA and FQGNSA. The CDR3 spans 14 residues. The CDR3 DNA sequence: TGTGCCAGCAGCTTAGCTCAGGGGTGGGAGACCCAGTACTTC. Translation gives CASSLAQGWETQYF.

In its sample, this clonotype was seen many times. CDR3 nucleotide sequence: TGTGCCAGCAGTTTAATCGCAGGGAGAGGAACTGAAGCTTTCTTT. Amino acid sequence: CASSLIAGRGTEAFF. The V gene is TRBV12-3 or TRBV12-4, the J gene TRBJ1-1, with D possibly being TRBD1 (5 bases). Trimming took 2 bases from V and 5 from J, leaving 15 bases between them. The length of the CDR3 is 15 residues.

The rearrangement uses TRBV27 and TRBJ1-1; D gene unclear. CDR1 and CDR2 from the germline V gene are MNHEY and SMNVEV (reference sequence). V lost 5 bases, J lost 4 bases, and 14 bases lay in between. CDR3 length equals 14 residues. CDR3 sequence (DNA): TGTGCCAGCAGTCCCACGACTCGGGTCACTGAAGCTTTCTTT. It specifies CASSPTTRVTEAFF.

In this sample, this clonotype turned up many times. The chain recombines TRBV14 with TRBJ2-1; D possibly corresponds to TRBD1 (6 bases). Trimming removed 7 bases at V and 4 bases at J, with 8 bases between. This CDR3 comprises 12 residues. In germline, CDR1 is SGHDN, CDR2 FVKESK. CDR3 DNA: TGTGCCAGCACCCAGGGGTACAATGAGCAGTTCTTC. Amino acids: CASTQGYNEQFF. The variable domain in full, with the rest retrieved from reference TRBV14 and TRBJ2-1, is EAGVTQFPSHSVIEKGQTVTLRCDPISGHDNLYWYRRVMGKEIKFLLHFVKESKQDESGMPNNRFLAERTGGTYSTLKVQPAELEDSGVYFCASTQGYNEQFFGPGTRLTVL.

This clonotype was counted ten times or more. V gene TRBV5-6 combines with J gene TRBJ2-7; 7 bases are shared with TRBD2. CDR3 length equals 14 residues. V shed 7 bases, J shed 3 bases, and the junction held 10 bases outside the gene matches. Germline V gene data show CDR1 as SGHDT and CDR2 as YYEEEE. The CDR3 is CASRITGGDYEQYF. DNA of the CDR3: TGTGCCAGCCGAATTACGGGAGGAGACTACGAGCAGTACTTC.

This clonotype was observed at least ten times. The rearrangement joins TRBV7-2 to TRBJ1-2; possibly TRBD1 for D (5 bases). Germline V CDR1 and CDR2: SGHTA, FQGNSA. V was trimmed by 8 bases and J by 3 bases, leaving 7 bases between them. This CDR3 region has 11 residues. The CDR3 DNA sequence: TGTGCCAGCCTAGGGGACTATGGCTACACCTTC. It translates to CASLGDYGYTF.

In its sample, this clonotype was seen many times. CDR3 amino acids: CASSLGGGEPQHF. CDR3 DNA: TGTGCCAGCAGCTTAGGCGGGGGGGAGCCCCAGCATTTT. The chain joins TRBV7-2 to TRBJ1-5; possibly TRBD1 for D (5 bases). The CDR3 is 13 residues long. The V and J ends lost 1 base and 8 bases respectively, with 9 bases between them. Germline CDR1 SGHTA, CDR2 FQGNSA.